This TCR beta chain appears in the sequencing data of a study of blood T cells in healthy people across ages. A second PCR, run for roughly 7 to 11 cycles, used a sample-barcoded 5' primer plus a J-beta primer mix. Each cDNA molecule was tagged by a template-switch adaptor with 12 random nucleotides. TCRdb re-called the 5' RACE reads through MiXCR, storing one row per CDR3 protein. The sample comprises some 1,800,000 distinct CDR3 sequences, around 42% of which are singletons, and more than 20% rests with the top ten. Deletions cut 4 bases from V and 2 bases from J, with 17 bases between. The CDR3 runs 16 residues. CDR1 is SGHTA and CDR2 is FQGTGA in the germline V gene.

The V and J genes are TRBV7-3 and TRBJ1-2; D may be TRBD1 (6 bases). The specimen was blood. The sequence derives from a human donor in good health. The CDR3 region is CASSSTGRPLNYGYTF. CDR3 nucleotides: TGTGCCAGCAGCTCGACAGGACGTCCCCTCAACTATGGCTACACCTTC.